Below, 2 T cell receptor beta chains from the same sample are listed, as sequenced in a study of OX40 agonist ivuxolimab in advanced cancers. Here immunoSEQ multiplex PCR was the method, and the copy in TCRdb shows in-frame clones only, minus some. In the table there are 72,000 or so clones, roughly 80% of which are singletons. Specimen: CD4+ or CD8+ T cells sorted from blood, collected in a trial of the OX40 agonist ivuxolimab. These receptors all stem from an adult with an advanced solid tumor such as melanoma, head and neck, liver or kidney cancer.

The gene calls are TRBV2 and TRBJ1-5, with 7 bases identical to TRBD1. V lost 2 bases to trimming and J lost 4 bases; unmatched junction nucleotides: 5. The CDR3 consists of 15 residues. The germline V gene encodes CDR1 SNHLY and CDR2 FYNNEI. The CDR3 sequence: CASSELRDSNQPQHF. The CDR3 DNA is TGTGCCAGCAGTGAATTGAGGGACAGTAATCAGCCCCAGCATTTT.

The rearrangement uses TRBV6-1 and TRBJ1-4; TRBD1 matches at 8 bases. The CDR3 is 16 amino acids. Germline trimming cut 4 bases from V and 1 base from J; bases unmatched to any gene: 5. CDR1 and CDR2 from the germline V gene are MNHNS and SASEGT. The CDR3 region has the DNA TGTGCCAGCAGTGCCAGAGGACAGGGAACTAATGAAAAACTGTTTTTT. Amino acid sequence: CASSARGQGTNEKLFF.